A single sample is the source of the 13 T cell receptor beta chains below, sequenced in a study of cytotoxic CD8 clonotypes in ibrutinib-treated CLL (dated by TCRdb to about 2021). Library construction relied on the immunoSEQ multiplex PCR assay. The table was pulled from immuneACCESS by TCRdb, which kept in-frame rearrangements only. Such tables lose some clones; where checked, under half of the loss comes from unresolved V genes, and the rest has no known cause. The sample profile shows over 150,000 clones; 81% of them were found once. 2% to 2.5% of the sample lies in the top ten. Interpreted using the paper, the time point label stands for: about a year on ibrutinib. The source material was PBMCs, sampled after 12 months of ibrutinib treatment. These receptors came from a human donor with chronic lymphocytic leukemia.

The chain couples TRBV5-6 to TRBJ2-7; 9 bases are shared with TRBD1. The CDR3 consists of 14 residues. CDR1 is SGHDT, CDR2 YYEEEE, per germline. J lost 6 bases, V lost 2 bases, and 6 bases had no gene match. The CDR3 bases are TGTGCCAGCAGCTTACTGGGACAGGGTGGCGAGCAGTACTTC. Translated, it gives CASSLLGQGGEQYF. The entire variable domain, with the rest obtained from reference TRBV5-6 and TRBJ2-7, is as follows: DAGVTQSPTHLIKTRGQQVTLRCSPKSGHDTVSWYQQALGQGPQFIFQYYEEEERQRGNFPDRFSGHQFPNYSSELNVNALLLGDSALYLCASSLLGQGGEQYFGPGTRLTVT.

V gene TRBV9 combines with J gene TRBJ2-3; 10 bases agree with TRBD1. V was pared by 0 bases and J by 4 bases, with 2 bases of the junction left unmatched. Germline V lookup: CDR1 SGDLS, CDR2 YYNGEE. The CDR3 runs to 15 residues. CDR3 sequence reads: CASSVEGQGPDTQYF. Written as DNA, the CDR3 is TGTGCCAGCAGCGTAGAGGGACAGGGGCCAGATACGCAGTATTTT.

The CDR3: CASRAAGGDYEQYF. The CDR3 coding sequence is TGTGCCAGCAGAGCAGCGGGGGGGGACTACGAGCAGTACTTC. The rearrangement joins TRBV7-2 to TRBJ2-7; 10 bases are a match to TRBD2. V was pared by 6 bases and J by 3 bases, with 5 bases of the junction left unmatched. The germline V gene has CDR1 SGHTA and CDR2 FQGNSA. The CDR3 spans 14 residues.

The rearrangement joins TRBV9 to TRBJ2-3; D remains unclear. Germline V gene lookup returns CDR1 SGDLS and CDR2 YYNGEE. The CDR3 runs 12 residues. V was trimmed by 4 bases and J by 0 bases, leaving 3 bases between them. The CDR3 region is CASSISTDTQYF. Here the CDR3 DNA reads TGTGCCAGCAGCATTAGCACAGATACGCAGTATTTT.

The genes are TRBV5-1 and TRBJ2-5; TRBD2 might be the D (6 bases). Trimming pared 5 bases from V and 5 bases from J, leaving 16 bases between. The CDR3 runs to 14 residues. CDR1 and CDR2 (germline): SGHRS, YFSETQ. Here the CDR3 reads CASSGGTEMETQYF. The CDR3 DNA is TGCGCCAGCAGTGGGGGGACTGAGATGGAGACCCAGTACTTC. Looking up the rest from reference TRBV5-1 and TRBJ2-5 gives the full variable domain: KAGVTQTPRYLIKTRGQQVTLSCSPISGHRSVSWYQQTPGQGLQFLFEYFSETQRNKGNFPGRFSGRQFSNSRSEMNVSTLELGDSALYLCASSGGTEMETQYFGPGTRLLVL.

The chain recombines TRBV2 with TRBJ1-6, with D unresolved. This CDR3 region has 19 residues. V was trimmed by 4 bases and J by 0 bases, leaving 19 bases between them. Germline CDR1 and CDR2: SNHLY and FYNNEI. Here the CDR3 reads CASSVVKGRFPSYNSPLHF. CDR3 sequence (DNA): TGTGCCAGCAGTGTCGTAAAGGGAAGATTTCCCTCCTATAATTCACCCCTCCACTTT.

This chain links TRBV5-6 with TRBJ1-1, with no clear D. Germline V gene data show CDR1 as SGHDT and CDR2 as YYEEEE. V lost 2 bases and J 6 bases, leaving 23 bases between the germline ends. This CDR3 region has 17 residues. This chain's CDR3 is CASSFMRQALGLPEAFF. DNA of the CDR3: TGTGCCAGCAGCTTTATGAGGCAGGCGCTAGGCCTCCCTGAAGCTTTCTTT.

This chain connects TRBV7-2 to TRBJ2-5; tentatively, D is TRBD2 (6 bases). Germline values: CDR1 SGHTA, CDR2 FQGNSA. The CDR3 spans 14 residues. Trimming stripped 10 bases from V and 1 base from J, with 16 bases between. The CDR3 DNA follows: TGTGCCACGAAACTGGACTACCTCCAAGAGACCCAGTACTTC. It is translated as CATKLDYLQETQYF.

This chain's CDR3 is CASSSYGLTYEQYF. The DNA for the CDR3 is TGTGCCAGCAGTTCTTACGGATTAACCTACGAGCAGTACTTC. The chain is built from TRBV6-5 and TRBJ2-7, with D hard to call. The germline gives CDR1 MNHEY, CDR2 SVGAGI. With 4 bases removed from V and 2 bases from J, the gap between germline ends came to 12 bases. The CDR3 consists of 14 residues.

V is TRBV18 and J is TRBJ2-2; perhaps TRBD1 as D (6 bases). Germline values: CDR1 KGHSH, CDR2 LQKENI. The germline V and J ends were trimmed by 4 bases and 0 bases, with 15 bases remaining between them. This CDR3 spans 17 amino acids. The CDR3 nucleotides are TGTGCCAGCTCACTGGCATCGACAGGCGCGAACACCGGGGAGCTGTTTTTT. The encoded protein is CASSLASTGANTGELFF.

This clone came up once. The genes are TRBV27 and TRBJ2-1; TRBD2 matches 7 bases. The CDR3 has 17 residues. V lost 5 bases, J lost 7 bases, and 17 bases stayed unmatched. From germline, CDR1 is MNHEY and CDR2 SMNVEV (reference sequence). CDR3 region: CASSRTGTTFSRNEQFF. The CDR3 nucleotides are TGTGCCAGCAGTAGGACCGGGACTACCTTCTCTAGGAATGAGCAGTTCTTC.

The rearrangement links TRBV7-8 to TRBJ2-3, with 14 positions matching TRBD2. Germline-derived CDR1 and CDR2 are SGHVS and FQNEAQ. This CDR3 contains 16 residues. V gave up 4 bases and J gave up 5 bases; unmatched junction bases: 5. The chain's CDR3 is CASSSPGLAGVDTQYF. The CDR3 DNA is TGTGCCAGCAGCTCGCCGGGACTAGCGGGGGTAGATACGCAGTATTTT. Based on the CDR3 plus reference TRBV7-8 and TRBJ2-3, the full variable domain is GAGVSQSPRYKVAKRGQDVALRCDPISGHVSLFWYQQALGQGPEFLTYFQNEAQLDKSGLPSDRFFAERPEGSVSTLKIQRTQQEDSAVYLCASSSPGLAGVDTQYFGPGTRLTVL.

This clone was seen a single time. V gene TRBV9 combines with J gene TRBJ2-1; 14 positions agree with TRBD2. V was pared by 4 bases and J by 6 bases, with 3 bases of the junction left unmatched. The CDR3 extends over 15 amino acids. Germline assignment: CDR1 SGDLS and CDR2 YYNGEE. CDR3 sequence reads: CASSPGTSGSNEQFF. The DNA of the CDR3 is TGTGCCAGCAGCCCGGGGACTAGCGGGAGCAATGAGCAGTTCTTC.